This TCR beta chain came from a study of blood T cell repertoires in COVID-19. As originally analysed: Amplification from reference gene primers served as the basis for estimated nucleated cell counts. Sequencing used immunoSEQ multiplex PCR; TCRdb keeps in-frame clones, though not all of them. The D gene and trimming were derived from the DNA, and the V and J assignments and clone size from that table. Here the sample spans around 290,000 clones, 88% being singletons. This clone was detected once. Assignments of participants to cohorts depended upon their own reported clinical history. Recovered participants had two consecutive negative NP/OP PCR tests, healthcare professional clearance, or symptom resolution. Germline assignment: CDR1 MNHNY and CDR2 SVGAGI (reference sequence). J lost 6 bases, V lost 2 bases, and 4 bases had no gene match. This CDR3 is built from 14 residues.

Material for sequencing was PBMCs or T cells enriched from blood (not recorded which). The clonotype was recovered from a woman in her twenties or thirties who had recovered from COVID-19. The V and J genes are TRBV6-6 and TRBJ2-1, with 7 bases that match TRBD1. In DNA, the CDR3 is TGTGCCAGCAGTTACCATCGGACAGGCAATGAGCAGTTCTTC. Translated, it gives CASSYHRTGNEQFF.